This TCR beta chain was captured in a study of blood T cell repertoires in COVID-19. This table comes from immunoSEQ multiplex PCR, and its TCRdb copy is limited to in-frame clones, with some not included. In the table there are fewer than 250,000 clones, 84% of which are singletons. There are 15 residues in the CDR3. Germline CDR1 is SGHRS and CDR2 is YFSETQ. This clone was seen more than once but under ten times. The junction shows a germline mismatch at one end, possibly a read error. The clonotype comes from a woman aged 80 or over with COVID-19, enrolled during active disease. The specimen sequenced was peripheral blood. The chain has TRBV5-1 and TRBJ2-7, with TRBD1 matching 8 bases. The chain's CDR3 is CASSLDWTGNYEQYF. The CDR3 region has the DNA TGCGCCAGCAGTTTGGACTGGACAGGGAACTACGAGCAGTACTTC.